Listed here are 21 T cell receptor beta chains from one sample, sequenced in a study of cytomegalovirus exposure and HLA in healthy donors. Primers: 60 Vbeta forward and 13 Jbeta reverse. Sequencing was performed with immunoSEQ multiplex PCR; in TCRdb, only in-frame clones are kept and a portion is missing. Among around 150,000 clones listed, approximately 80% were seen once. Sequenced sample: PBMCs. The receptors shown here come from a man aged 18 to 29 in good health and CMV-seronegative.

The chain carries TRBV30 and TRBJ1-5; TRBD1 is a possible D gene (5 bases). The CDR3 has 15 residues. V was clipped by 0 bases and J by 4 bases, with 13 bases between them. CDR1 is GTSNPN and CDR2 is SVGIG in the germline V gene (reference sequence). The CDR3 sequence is CAWSVGGDLNQPQHF. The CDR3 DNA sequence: TGTGCCTGGAGTGTAGGAGGGGACCTAAATCAGCCCCAGCATTTT. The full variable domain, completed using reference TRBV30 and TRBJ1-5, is SQTIHQWPATLVQPVGSPLSLECTVEGTSNPNLYWYRQAAGRGLQLLFYSVGIGQISSEVPQNLSASRPQDRQFILSSKKLLLSDSGFYLCAWSVGGDLNQPQHFGDGTRLSIL.

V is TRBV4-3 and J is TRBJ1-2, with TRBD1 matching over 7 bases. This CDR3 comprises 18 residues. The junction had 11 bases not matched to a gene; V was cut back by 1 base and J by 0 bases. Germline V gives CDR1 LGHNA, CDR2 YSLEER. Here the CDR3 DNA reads TGCGCCAGCAGCCAAGTAACGGGGACGGGACAGTCTAACTATGGCTACACCTTC. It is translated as CASSQVTGTGQSNYGYTF.

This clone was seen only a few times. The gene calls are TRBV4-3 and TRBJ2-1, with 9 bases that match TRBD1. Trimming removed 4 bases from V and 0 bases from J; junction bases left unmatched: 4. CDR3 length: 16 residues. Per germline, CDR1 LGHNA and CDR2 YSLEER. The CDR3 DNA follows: TGCGCCAGCAGCCCCACGACAGGGGGCTCCTACAATGAGCAGTTCTTC. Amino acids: CASSPTTGGSYNEQFF.

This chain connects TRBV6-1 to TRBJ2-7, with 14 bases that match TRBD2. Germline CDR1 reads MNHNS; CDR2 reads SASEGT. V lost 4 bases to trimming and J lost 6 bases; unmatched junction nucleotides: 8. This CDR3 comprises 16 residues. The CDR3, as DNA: TGTGCCAGCAGTGGTCGACTAGCGGGAGGGCCAAGCGAGCAGTACTTC. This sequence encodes CASSGRLAGGPSEQYF.

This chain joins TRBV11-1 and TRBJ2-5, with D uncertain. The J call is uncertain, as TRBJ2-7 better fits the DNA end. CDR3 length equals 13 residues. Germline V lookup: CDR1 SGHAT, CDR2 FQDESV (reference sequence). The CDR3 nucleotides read TGTGCCAGCAGCGGCAGCGAGGCCTACGAGCAGTACTTC. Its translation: CASSGSEAYEQYF.

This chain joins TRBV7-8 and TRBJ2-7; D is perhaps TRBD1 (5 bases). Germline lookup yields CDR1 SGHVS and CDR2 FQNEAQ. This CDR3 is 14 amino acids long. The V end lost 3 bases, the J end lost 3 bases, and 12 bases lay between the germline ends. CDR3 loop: CASSFDRTNYEQYF. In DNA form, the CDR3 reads TGTGCCAGCAGCTTTGACAGAACGAACTACGAGCAGTACTTC.

Written as DNA, the CDR3 is TGTGCCAGCAGTTACGGTTCGGGTTATGGCTACACCTTC. Translated: CASSYGSGYGYTF. The rearrangement links TRBV6-6 to TRBJ1-2; D is ambiguous. Looked up from germline, CDR1 is MNHNY and CDR2 is SVGAGI (reference sequence). The CDR3 length is 13 residues. V was trimmed by 2 bases and J by 5 bases, leaving 9 bases between them.

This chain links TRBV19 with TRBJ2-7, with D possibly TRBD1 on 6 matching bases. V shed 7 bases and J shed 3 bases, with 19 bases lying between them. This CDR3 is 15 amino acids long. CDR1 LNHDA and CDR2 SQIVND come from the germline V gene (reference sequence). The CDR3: CASTLGRGGSYEQYF. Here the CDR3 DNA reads TGTGCCAGTACCCTAGGCAGAGGGGGAAGCTACGAGCAGTACTTC.

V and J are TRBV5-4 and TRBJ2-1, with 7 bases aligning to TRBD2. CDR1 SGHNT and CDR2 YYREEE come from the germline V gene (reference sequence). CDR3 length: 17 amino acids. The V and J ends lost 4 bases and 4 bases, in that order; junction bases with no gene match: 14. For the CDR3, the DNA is TGTGCCAGCAGCCCGGGGGGATCGGGAGATATTTACAATGAGCAGTTCTTC. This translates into CASSPGGSGDIYNEQFF.

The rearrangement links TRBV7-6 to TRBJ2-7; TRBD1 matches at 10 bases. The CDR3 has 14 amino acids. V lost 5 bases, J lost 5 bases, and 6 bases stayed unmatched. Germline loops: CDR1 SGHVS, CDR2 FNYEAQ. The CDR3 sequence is CASSLRTGGDEQYF. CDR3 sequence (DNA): TGTGCCAGCAGCCTAAGGACAGGGGGGGACGAGCAGTACTTC.

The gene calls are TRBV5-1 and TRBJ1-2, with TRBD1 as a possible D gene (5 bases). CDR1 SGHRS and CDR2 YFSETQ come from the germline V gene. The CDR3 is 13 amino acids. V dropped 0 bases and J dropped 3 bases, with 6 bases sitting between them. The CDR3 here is CASSLGGDYGYTF. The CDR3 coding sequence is TGCGCCAGCAGCTTGGGGGGCGACTATGGCTACACCTTC.

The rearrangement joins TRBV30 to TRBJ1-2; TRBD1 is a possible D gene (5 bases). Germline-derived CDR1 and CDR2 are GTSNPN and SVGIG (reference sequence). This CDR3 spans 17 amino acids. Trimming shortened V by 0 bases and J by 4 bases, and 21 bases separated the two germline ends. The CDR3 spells CAWSVDGYGAGPYGYTF. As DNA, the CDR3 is TGTGCCTGGAGTGTAGATGGGTATGGGGCAGGACCCTATGGCTACACCTTC.

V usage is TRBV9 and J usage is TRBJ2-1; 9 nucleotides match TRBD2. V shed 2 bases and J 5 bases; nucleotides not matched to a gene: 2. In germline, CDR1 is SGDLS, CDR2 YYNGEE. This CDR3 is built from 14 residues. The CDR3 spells CASSVASGDNEQFF. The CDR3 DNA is TGTGCCAGCAGCGTGGCTAGCGGGGACAATGAGCAGTTCTTC.

The CDR3 DNA follows: TGTGCCAGCAGCGAACAGACAGGTGGAGCTGGGGCCAACGTCCTGACTTTC. Encoded protein: CASSEQTGGAGANVLTF. The V gene is TRBV2, the J gene TRBJ2-6; a possible D gene is TRBD1 (6 bases). CDR3 length equals 17 residues. Trimming took off 6 bases at V and 2 bases at J, with 17 bases between the two ends. From germline, CDR1 is SNHLY and CDR2 FYNNEI.

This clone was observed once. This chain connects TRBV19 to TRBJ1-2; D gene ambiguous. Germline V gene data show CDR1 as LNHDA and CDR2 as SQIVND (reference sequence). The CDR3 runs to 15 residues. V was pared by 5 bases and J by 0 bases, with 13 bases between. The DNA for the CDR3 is TGTGCCAGTAGTGTAGGGAGGGCGGCTAACTATGGCTACACCTTC. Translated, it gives CASSVGRAANYGYTF.

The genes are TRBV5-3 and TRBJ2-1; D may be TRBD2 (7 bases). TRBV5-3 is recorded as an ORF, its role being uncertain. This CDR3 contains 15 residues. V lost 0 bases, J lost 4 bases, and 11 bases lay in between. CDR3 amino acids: CARSLGGGQYNEQFF. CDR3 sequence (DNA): TGTGCCAGAAGCTTGGGGGGGGGCCAATACAATGAGCAGTTCTTC.

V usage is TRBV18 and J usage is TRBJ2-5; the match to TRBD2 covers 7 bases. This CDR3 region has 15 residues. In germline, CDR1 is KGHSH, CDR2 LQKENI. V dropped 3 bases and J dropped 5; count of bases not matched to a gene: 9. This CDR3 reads CASSPPGGVRETQYF. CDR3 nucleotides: TGTGCCAGCTCACCTCCTGGGGGGGTGAGGGAGACCCAGTACTTC.

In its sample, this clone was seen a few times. CDR3 in amino acids: CASSWDRETYEQYF. In DNA, the CDR3 is TGCGCCAGCAGTTGGGACAGGGAGACCTACGAGCAGTACTTC. The chain employs TRBV10-2 and TRBJ2-7, with 9 bases aligning to TRBD1. J gave up 2 bases and V 5 bases, and 4 bases lay outside the gene matches. The germline gives CDR1 WSHSY, CDR2 SAAADI. This CDR3 spans 14 amino acids.

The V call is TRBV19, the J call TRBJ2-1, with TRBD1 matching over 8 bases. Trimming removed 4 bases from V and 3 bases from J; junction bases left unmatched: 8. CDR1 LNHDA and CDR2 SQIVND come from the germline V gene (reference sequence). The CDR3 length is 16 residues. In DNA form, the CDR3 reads TGTGCCAGTAGTAAATCAGGGGGCTATAGCTACAATGAGCAGTTCTTC. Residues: CASSKSGGYSYNEQFF.

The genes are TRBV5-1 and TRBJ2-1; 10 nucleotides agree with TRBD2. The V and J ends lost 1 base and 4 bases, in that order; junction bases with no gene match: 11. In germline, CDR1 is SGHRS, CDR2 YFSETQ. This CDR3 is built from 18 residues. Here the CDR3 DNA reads TGCGCCAGCAGCTTGACGAGCAGCGGGAGGGCCGTTTACAATGAGCAGTTCTTC. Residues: CASSLTSSGRAVYNEQFF.

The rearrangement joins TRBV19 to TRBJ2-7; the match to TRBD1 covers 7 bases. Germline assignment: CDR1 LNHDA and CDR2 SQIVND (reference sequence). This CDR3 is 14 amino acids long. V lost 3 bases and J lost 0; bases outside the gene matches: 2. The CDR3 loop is CASSMDRSSYEQYF. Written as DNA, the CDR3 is TGTGCCAGTAGTATGGACAGGTCCTCCTACGAGCAGTACTTC. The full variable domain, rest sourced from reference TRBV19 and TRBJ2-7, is DGGITQSPKYLFRKEGQNVTLSCEQNLNHDAMYWYRQDPGQGLRLIYYSQIVNDFQKGDIAEGYSVSREKKESFPLTVTSAQKNPTAFYLCASSMDRSSYEQYFGPGTRLTVT.